This entry lists 3 T cell receptor beta chains sequenced from one sample in a study of cytomegalovirus exposure and HLA in healthy donors (dated by TCRdb to 2015 to 2018). Library creation used the immunoSEQ multiplex PCR assay. This immuneACCESS table, as held by TCRdb, lists in-frame sequences with V and J called but not all clones. Of the missing ones, under half trace to an unresolved V gene in checked studies; the others have no known cause. This sample gives 150,000 to 200,000 clones in total; roughly 86% of them show up just once. The leading ten clones occupy under 3.5% of the sample. The sequenced sample consisted of PBMCs. The receptors originated from a man in his late teens or twenties in good health and CMV-seropositive.

V usage is TRBV4-1 and J usage is TRBJ2-1; 9 bases fit TRBD2. Looked up from germline, CDR1 is MGHRA and CDR2 is YSYEKL. V dropped 1 base and J dropped 14; count of bases not matched to a gene: 0. There are 11 residues in the CDR3. In nucleotides, the CDR3 is TGCGCCAGCAGCCAAGGACTAGCGGAGTTCTTC. Translated: CASSQGLAEFF.

CDR3 sequence (DNA): TGTGCCAGCAGCCAAGGGGGAGGGGTCGGTGAAAAACTGTTTTTT. Its protein product is CASSQGGGVGEKLFF. The chain couples TRBV4-2 to TRBJ1-4; maybe TRBD1 (5 bases). This CDR3 region has 15 residues. V lost 1 base to trimming and J lost 7 bases, with 13 bases between them. CDR1 and CDR2 from the germline V gene are LGHNA and YNFKEQ.

This chain links TRBV2 with TRBJ2-1; 10 nucleotides align to TRBD2. Per germline, CDR1 SNHLY and CDR2 FYNNEI. The CDR3 extends over 15 amino acids. V gave up 2 bases and J gave up 8 bases; unmatched junction bases: 6. CDR3: CASSETSGRADEQFF. The CDR3, as DNA: TGTGCCAGCAGTGAAACCAGCGGGAGGGCCGATGAGCAGTTCTTC.